These T cell receptor beta chains were read from a single sample in a study of shared clonotypes between healthy human individuals. Libraries were prepared by immunoSEQ multiplex PCR; TCRdb keeps only in-frame clonotypes and omits some of them. The sample records 2 million to 2.5 million clones, approximately 90% being singletons. Source material: naive CD4+ T cells from PBMCs. These receptors were collected from a young man in good health. Some clones in this sample may be carry-over from other donors' samples. Each CDR3 is given without its conserved first and last residue. Only some rows state a clone size, as once, few, many or a class for expanded clones.

CDR3aa	len	v_gene	j_gene	abundance
ASSSPMAGKMYEQY	14	TRBV28	TRBJ2-7	once
ASSPTRTSGPSYNEQF	16	TRBV5-8	TRBJ2-1	NA
ASGSGSWSNEQF	12	TRBV6-1	TRBJ2-1	NA
ASSLGSGAGNTIY	13	TRBV7-2	TRBJ1-3	NA
ASSVGLANDEQF	12	TRBV19	TRBJ2-1	NA
ASSQDRANTQY	11	TRBV5-1	TRBJ2-3	NA
ASSIPQLRSNQPQH	14	TRBV19	TRBJ1-5	NA
ASSFFLTQENTGELF	15	TRBV27	TRBJ2-2	NA
ASRGPGTGGNQPQH	14	TRBV2	TRBJ1-5	NA
ASKTGWNTGELF	12	TRBV19	TRBJ2-2	NA
ASRAINRGQGTEAF	14	TRBV19	TRBJ1-1	few
ASSFGTSGKQWHEQF	15	TRBV7-9	TRBJ2-1	NA
ASSPGQGPTGELF	13	TRBV18	TRBJ2-2	NA
ASSFVGQGVGGELF	14	TRBV28	TRBJ2-2	NA
ASSQVSGSLVEQF	13	TRBV4-1	TRBJ2-1	NA
ASSSPGNTIY	10	TRBV11-3	TRBJ1-3	NA
ASSRTGVSNQPQH	13	TRBV6-6	TRBJ1-5	NA
ASSYRNSGANVLT	13	TRBV27	TRBJ2-6	NA
ASSHGGPAGEQY	12	TRBV4-3	TRBJ2-7	NA
ASSLGLAGGGQETQY	15	TRBV7-6	TRBJ2-5	NA
ASSATGTSSYNEQF	14	TRBV30	TRBJ2-1	once
ASSRDRGRTEAF	12	TRBV27	TRBJ1-1	NA
ASSLLGGQGPSNTEAF	16	TRBV5-6	TRBJ1-1	once
ASSQEYRDGELEAF	14	TRBV4-2	TRBJ1-1	NA
ASSSGRPNTEAF	12	TRBV5-1	TRBJ1-1	NA
ASSLVSPADTQY	12	TRBV7-2	TRBJ2-3	NA
ASSSPGQGPTGELF	14	TRBV28	TRBJ2-2	NA
ASSEYLTGGDYNEQF	15	TRBV6-1	TRBJ2-1	NA
ASSLSGAVGNQPQH	14	TRBV7-8	TRBJ1-5	NA
ASSLSGGQVRANVLT	15	TRBV11-3	TRBJ2-6	NA
ASSVGVQSSTDTQY	14	TRBV9	TRBJ2-3	NA
ASSLGRLGDFYEQY	14	TRBV5-1	TRBJ2-7	once
ASSPLSYEQY	10	TRBV11-2	TRBJ2-7	NA
ATRGGLNTGELF	12	TRBV28	TRBJ2-2	NA
ASSYGGPGNTIY	12	TRBV6-5	TRBJ1-3	NA
ASSLRGTGVLNTEAF	15	TRBV5-1	TRBJ1-1	NA
ASTDAGRSGNTIY	13	TRBV25-1	TRBJ1-3	NA
ASRRTGNQETQY	12	TRBV19	TRBJ2-5	NA
ASSSGTGYRRYEQY	14	TRBV5-6	TRBJ2-7	NA
ASSVVQGETQY	11	TRBV9	TRBJ2-5	NA
ATTGTAYTDTQY	12	TRBV6-1	TRBJ2-3	NA
ASSPGQAGGSYEQY	14	TRBV11-3	TRBJ2-7	NA
ASSVEGTINYEQY	13	TRBV5-5	TRBJ2-7	NA
SALRNEQF	8	TRBV20-1	TRBJ2-1	NA
ASSYTANYGYT	11	TRBV6-5	TRBJ1-2	NA
ASSSFDREVVEAF	13	TRBV5-4	TRBJ1-1	NA